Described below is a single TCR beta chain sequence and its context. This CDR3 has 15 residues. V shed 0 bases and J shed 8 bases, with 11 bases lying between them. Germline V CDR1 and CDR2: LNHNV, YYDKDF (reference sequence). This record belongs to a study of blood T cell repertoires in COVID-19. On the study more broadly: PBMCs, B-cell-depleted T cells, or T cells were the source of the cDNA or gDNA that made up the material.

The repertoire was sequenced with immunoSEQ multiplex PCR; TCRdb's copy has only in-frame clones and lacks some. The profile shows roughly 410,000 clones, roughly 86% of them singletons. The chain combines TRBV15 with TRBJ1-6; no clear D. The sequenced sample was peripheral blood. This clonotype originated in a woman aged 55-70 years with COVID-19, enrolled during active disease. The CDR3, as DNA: TGTGCCACCAGCAGAGATTTGCCCGGAGATTCACCCCTCCACTTT. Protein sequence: CATSRDLPGDSPLHF.